The 7 T cell receptor beta chains below all came from one sample that was sequenced in a study of beta chain features in type 1 diabetes. Expressed TCRB transcripts were sequenced after all isolated RNA was converted to cDNA. The repertoire was sequenced with immunoSEQ multiplex PCR; TCRdb's copy has only in-frame clones and lacks some. The data contain 140,000 or so clones, about 10% of them seen just once; the ten biggest clones take up approximately 1.3%. Sequencing input: naive CD4+ T cells from blood. The source is a man in his late teens or twenties in good health.

This clone turned up a few times. The chain employs TRBV10-3 and TRBJ1-2; TRBD1 agrees at 8 bases. Trimming at V came to 2 bases and at J to 7 bases, leaving 9 bases not matched to a gene. Germline CDR1 ENHRY, CDR2 SYGVKD. The CDR3 is 15 residues long. The CDR3, as DNA: TGTGCCATCAGTGAGGGCAGGGGGCGAGTAGGTGGCTACACCTTC. Translating gives CAISEGRGRVGGYTF.

On this clone: The junction departs from germline at one end; a sequencing error may be responsible. This sequence joins TRBV5-6 and TRBJ2-6, with D maybe TRBD1 (5 bases). Germline loops: CDR1 SGHDT, CDR2 YYEEEE. This CDR3 has 15 amino acids. CDR3 DNA sequence: TGTGCCAGCAGCTTGGTCTGGTCTGGGGCCAACGTCCTGATTTTC. This sequence encodes CASSLVWSGANVLIF.

There are a few counts of this clone. The gene calls are TRBV5-6 and TRBJ1-3; TRBD1 aligns across 7 bases. Germline trimming cut 4 bases from V and 0 bases from J; bases unmatched to any gene: 7. Germline values: CDR1 SGHDT, CDR2 YYEEEE. This CDR3 region has 16 residues. CDR3 in amino acids: CASSPTGTVSGNTIYF. Written as DNA, the CDR3 is TGTGCCAGCAGCCCGACCGGGACAGTCTCTGGAAACACCATATATTTT.

This clone turned up a few times. The rearrangement uses TRBV4-1 and TRBJ2-5, with D perhaps matching TRBD2 (6 bases). Germline V gives CDR1 MGHRA, CDR2 YSYEKL. The V end lost 1 base, the J end lost 1 base, and 13 bases lay between the germline ends. The CDR3 spans 16 residues. Here the CDR3 reads CASSQVAGLIQETQYF. The CDR3 region has the DNA TGCGCCAGCAGCCAAGTGGCGGGACTCATCCAAGAGACCCAGTACTTC.

The rearrangement links TRBV29-1 to TRBJ2-3; 12 bases map to TRBD2. Germline CDR1 SQVTM, CDR2 ANQGSEA. This CDR3 comprises 16 residues. Trimming cost V 6 bases and J 3 bases; bases outside gene matches: 10. The CDR3 reads CSVGRLAGARTDTQYF. CDR3 DNA: TGCAGCGTAGGAAGACTAGCGGGGGCCAGGACAGATACGCAGTATTTT.

This clone was seen many times. The chain couples TRBV16 to TRBJ1-2, with 7 bases identical to TRBD1. Unmatched junction bases numbered 3, after V lost 4 bases and J lost 4 bases. This CDR3 comprises 13 residues. The germline gives CDR1 KGHSY, CDR2 FQNENV. The CDR3 protein is CASSPGTVYGYTF. CDR3 nucleotide sequence: TGTGCCAGCAGCCCAGGGACAGTCTATGGCTACACCTTC.

This clone was found a few times. V gene TRBV7-2 combines with J gene TRBJ2-3, with 10 bases lining up with TRBD2. The CDR3 loop spans 14 amino acids. Per the germline V gene, CDR1 is SGHTA and CDR2 is FQGNSA. V was clipped by 4 bases and J by 4 bases; unmatched bases: 2. CDR3: CASSSGTSADTQYF. The CDR3 coding sequence is TGTGCCAGCAGCTCCGGGACTAGCGCAGATACGCAGTATTTT.